The TCR beta chain under discussion was sequenced for a study of cytomegalovirus exposure and HLA in healthy donors. General study findings and limits: Both high specificity and high sensitivity reportedly marked the classifier's diagnosis of cytomegalovirus status. In most subjects, TCR beta sequences reportedly gave accurate predictions of HLA-A and HLA-B alleles.

The length of the CDR3 is 15 residues. V gave up 4 bases and J gave up 7 bases, with 16 bases separating them. Germline V gives CDR1 MGHRA, CDR2 YSYEKL. On this clone itself: Its cognate antigen is unknown.

Use of 60 Vbeta and 13 Jbeta primers characterized the PCR. Sequencing used immunoSEQ multiplex PCR; TCRdb keeps in-frame clones, though not all of them. The sample carries roughly 160,000 clones, roughly 76% recorded once. The receptor's source is a woman aged 45-65 years in good health and CMV-seronegative. The source material was PBMCs. V gene TRBV4-1 combines with J gene TRBJ2-2; D is perhaps TRBD1 (6 bases). CDR3 coding DNA: TGCGCCAGCAGCCTCTCGGACAGATTGGTCGGGGAGCTGTTTTTT. Amino acid sequence: CASSLSDRLVGELFF.